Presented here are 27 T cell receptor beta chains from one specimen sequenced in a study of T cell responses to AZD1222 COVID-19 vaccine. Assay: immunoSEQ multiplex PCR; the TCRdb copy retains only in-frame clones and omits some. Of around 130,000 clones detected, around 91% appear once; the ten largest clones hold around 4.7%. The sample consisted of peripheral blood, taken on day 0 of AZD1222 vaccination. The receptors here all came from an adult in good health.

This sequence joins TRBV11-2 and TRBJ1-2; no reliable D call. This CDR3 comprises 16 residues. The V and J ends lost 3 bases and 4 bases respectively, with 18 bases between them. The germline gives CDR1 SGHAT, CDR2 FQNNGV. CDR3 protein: CASSFFARSSGYGYTF. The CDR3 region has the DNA TGTGCCAGCAGCTTCTTTGCACGGTCAAGCGGCTATGGCTACACCTTC.

The CDR3 reads CASSLKPGRQGARFSYEQYF. DNA for the CDR3: TGTGCCAGCTCACTGAAACCGGGACGGCAGGGGGCTCGATTCTCCTACGAGCAGTACTTC. The chain carries TRBV18 and TRBJ2-7; 8 bases fit TRBD1. The CDR3 runs to 20 residues. The germline CDR1 and CDR2 sequences are KGHSH and LQKENI. The junction had 20 bases not matched to a gene; V was cut back by 4 bases and J by 0 bases. Using reference TRBV18 and TRBJ2-7 for the parts outside the CDR3, the full variable domain is NAGVMQNPRHLVRRRGQEARLRCSPMKGHSHVYWYRQLPEEGLKFMVYLQKENIIDESGMPKERFSAEFPKEGPSILRIQQVVRGDSAAYFCASSLKPGRQGARFSYEQYFGPGTRLTVT.

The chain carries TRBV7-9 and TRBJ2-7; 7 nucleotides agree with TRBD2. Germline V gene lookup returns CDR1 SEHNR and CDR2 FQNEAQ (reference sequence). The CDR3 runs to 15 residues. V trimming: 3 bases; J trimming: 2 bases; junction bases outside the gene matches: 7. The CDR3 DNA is TGTGCCAGCAGCTTTCAACTCAGCGGGACCTACGAGCAGTACTTC. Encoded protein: CASSFQLSGTYEQYF.

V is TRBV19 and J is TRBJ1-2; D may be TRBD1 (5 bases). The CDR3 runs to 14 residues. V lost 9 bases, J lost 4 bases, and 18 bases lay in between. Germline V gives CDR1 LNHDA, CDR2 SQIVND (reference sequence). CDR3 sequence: CASHSPRAPYGYTF. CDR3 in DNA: TGTGCCAGCCATTCCCCCAGGGCGCCCTATGGCTACACCTTC.

This CDR3 is CASINRATSEAFF. CDR3 nucleotides: TGTGCCAGCATAAATCGCGCTACCTCCGAAGCTTTCTTT. The rearrangement joins TRBV5-4 to TRBJ1-1, with D hard to call. Between the trimmed V and J ends, which lost 6 bases and 8 bases, there was a span of 17 bases. The CDR3 covers 13 residues. Germline V gene lookup returns CDR1 SGHNT and CDR2 YYREEE (reference sequence).

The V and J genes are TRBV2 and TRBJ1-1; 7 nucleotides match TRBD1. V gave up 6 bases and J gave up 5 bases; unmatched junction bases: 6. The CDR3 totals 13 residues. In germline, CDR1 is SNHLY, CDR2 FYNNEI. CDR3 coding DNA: TGTGCCAGCAGGGACAGGCCGGGGACTGAAGCTTTCTTT. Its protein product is CASRDRPGTEAFF.

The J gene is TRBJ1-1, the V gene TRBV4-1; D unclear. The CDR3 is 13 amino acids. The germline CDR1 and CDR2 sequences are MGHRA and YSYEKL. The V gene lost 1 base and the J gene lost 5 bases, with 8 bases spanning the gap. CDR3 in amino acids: CASSQGVGTEAFF. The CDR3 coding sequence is TGCGCCAGCAGCCAAGGGGTCGGGACTGAAGCTTTCTTT.

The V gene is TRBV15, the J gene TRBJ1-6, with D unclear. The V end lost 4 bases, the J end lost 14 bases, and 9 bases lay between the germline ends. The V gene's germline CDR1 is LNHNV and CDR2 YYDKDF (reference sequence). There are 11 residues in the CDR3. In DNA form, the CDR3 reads TGTGCCACCAGCACCACCCACGCCCTCCACTTT. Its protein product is CATSTTHALHF.

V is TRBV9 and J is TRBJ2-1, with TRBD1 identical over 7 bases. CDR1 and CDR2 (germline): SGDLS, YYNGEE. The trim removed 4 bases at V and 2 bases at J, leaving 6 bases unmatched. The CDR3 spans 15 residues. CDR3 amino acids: CASSPTGVTYNEQFF. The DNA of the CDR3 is TGTGCCAGCAGCCCAACAGGGGTAACCTACAATGAGCAGTTCTTC. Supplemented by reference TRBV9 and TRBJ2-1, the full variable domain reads DSGVTQTPKHLITATGQRVTLRCSPRSGDLSVYWYQQSLDQGLQFLIQYYNGEERAKGNILERFSAQQFPDLHSELNLSSLELGDSALYFCASSPTGVTYNEQFFGPGTRLTVL.

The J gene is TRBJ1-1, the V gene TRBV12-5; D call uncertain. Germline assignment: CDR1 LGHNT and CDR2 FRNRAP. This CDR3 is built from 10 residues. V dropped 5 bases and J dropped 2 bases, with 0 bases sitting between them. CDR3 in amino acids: CASGNTEAFF. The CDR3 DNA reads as TGTGCTAGTGGTAACACTGAAGCTTTCTTT.

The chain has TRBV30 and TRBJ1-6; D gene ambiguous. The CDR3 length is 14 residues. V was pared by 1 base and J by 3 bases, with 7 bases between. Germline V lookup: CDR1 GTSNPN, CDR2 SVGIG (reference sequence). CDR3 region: CAWSGQYYNSPLHF. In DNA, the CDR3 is TGTGCCTGGAGTGGGCAGTACTATAATTCACCCCTCCACTTT.

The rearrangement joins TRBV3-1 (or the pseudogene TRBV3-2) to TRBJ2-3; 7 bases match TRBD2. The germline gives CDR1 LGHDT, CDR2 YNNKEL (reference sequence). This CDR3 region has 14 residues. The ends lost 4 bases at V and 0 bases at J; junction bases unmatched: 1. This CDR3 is CASSPLASTDTQYF. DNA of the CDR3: TGTGCCAGCAGCCCACTAGCGAGCACAGATACGCAGTATTTT.

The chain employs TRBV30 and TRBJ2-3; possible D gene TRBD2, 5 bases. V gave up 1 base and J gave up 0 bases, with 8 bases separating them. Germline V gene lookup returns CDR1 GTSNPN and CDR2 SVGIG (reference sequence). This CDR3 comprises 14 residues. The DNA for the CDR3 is TGTGCCTGGAGTGCCAGCGGAAGCACAGATACGCAGTATTTT. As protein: CAWSASGSTDTQYF.

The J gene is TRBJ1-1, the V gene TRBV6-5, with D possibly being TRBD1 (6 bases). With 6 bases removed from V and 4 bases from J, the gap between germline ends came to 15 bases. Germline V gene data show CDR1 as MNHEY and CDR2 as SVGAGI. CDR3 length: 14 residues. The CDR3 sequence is CASSPWEGGTEAFF. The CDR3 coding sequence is TGTGCCAGCAGCCCCTGGGAGGGGGGCACTGAAGCTTTCTTT.

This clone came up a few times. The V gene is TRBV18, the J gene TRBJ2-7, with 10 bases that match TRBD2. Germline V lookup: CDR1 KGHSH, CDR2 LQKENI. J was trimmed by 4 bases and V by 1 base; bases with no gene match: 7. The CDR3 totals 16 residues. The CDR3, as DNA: TGTGCCAGCTCACCACGAGCGGGAGGGCTCCGGTACGAGCAGTACTTC. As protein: CASSPRAGGLRYEQYF.

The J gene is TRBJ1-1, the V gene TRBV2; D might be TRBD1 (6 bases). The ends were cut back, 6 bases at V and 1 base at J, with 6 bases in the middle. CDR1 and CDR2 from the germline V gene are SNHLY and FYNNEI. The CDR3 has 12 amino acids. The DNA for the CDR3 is TGTGCCAGCAGGACAGGGAACACTGAAGCTTTCTTT. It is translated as CASRTGNTEAFF.

The CDR3 region is CASSFYRGRVSPGELFF. The CDR3 DNA is TGTGCCAGCAGTTTTTACCGGGGGCGCGTCAGTCCCGGGGAGCTGTTTTTT. This sequence joins TRBV27 and TRBJ2-2; D might be TRBD1 or TRBD2, each matching 6 bases. This CDR3 is 17 amino acids long. CDR1 and CDR2 from the germline V gene are MNHEY and SMNVEV (reference sequence). Trimming took 3 bases from V and 6 from J, leaving 20 bases between them.

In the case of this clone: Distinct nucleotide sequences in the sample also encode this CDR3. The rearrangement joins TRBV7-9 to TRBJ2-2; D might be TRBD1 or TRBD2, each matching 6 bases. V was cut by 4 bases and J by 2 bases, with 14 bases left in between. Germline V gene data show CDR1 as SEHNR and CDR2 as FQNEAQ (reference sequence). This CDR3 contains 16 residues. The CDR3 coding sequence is TGTGCCAGCAGCTGGGGGGTGGGGGCCAACACCGGGGAGCTGTTTTTT. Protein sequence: CASSWGVGANTGELFF.

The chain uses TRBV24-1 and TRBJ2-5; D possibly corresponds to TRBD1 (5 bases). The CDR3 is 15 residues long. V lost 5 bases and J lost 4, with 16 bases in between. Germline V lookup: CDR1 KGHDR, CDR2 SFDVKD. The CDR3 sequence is CATSARQQTGETQYF. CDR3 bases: TGTGCCACCAGTGCGAGACAGCAGACGGGAGAGACCCAGTACTTC.

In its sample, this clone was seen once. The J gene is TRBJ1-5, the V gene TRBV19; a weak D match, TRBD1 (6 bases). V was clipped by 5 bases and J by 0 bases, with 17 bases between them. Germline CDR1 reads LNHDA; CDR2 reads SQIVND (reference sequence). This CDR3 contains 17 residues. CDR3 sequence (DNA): TGTGCCAGTAGTCCGAGGGGGGACTGGTATAGCAATCAGCCCCAGCATTTT. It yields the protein CASSPRGDWYSNQPQHF.

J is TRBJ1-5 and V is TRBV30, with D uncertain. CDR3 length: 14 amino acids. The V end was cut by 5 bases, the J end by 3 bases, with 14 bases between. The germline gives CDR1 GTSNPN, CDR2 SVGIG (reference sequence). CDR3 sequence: CAWGPVRYNQPQHF. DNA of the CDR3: TGTGCCTGGGGCCCCGTTAGATACAATCAGCCCCAGCATTTT.

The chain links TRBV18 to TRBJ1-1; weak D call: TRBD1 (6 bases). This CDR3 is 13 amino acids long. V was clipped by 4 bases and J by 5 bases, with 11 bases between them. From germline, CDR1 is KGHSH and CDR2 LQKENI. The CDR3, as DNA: TGTGCCAGCTCACTACAGGGCGGTACTGAAGCTTTCTTT. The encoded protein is CASSLQGGTEAFF.

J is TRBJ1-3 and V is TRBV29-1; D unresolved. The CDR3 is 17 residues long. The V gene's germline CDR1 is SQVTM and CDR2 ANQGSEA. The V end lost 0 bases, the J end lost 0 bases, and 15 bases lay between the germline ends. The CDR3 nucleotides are TGCAGCGTTGAAGATGCGATTGGCAAGAGCTCTGGAAACACCATATATTTT. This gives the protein CSVEDAIGKSSGNTIYF.

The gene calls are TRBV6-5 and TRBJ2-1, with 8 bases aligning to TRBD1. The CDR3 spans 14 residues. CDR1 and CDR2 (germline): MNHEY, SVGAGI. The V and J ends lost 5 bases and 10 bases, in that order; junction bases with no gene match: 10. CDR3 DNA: TGTGCCAGCAGTACCAGGACAGGGATCAGCGAGCAGTTCTTC. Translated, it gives CASSTRTGISEQFF.

The CDR3 DNA sequence: TGTGCCAGCAGTCCGGACAGCTACAATGAGCAGTTCTTC. Residues: CASSPDSYNEQFF. The chain couples TRBV6-4 to TRBJ2-1; perhaps TRBD1 as D (6 bases). The germline V gene has CDR1 MRHNA and CDR2 SNTAGT. The V end was cut by 5 bases, the J end by 3 bases, with 8 bases between. This CDR3 contains 13 residues.

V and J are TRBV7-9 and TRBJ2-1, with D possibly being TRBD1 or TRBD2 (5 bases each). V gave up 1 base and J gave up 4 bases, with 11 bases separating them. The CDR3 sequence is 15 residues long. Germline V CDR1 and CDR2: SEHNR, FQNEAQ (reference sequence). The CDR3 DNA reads TGTGCCAGCAGCTTAGTTGAGGGGAAATACAATGAGCAGTTCTTC. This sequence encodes CASSLVEGKYNEQFF.

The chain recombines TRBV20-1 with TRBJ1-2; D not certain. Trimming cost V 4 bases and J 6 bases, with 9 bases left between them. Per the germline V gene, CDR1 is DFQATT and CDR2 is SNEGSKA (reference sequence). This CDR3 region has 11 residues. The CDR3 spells CSATVLNGYTF. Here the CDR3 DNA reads TGCAGTGCTACCGTTTTAAATGGCTACACCTTC.